This T cell receptor beta chain stems from a study of blood T cells in healthy people across ages. There are a few counts of this clonotype. A J-beta primer mix and a sample-barcoded 5' primer were used in a second PCR of about 6 to 12 cycles. Each cDNA molecule received a tag from a template-switch adaptor that had 12 random nucleotides. TCRdb fed the 5' RACE reads into MiXCR, producing one record per CDR3 protein. The sample has about 1.7 million distinct CDR3 sequences, 28% seen once. CDR1 and CDR2 from the germline V gene are SGHRS and YFSETQ. Unmatched junction bases numbered 8, after V lost 7 bases and J lost 2 bases. The CDR3 length is 15 residues.

The source material was blood. This TCR was sampled from a woman under 40 in good health. The chain recombines TRBV5-1 with TRBJ2-3, with 9 nucleotides matching TRBD2. CDR3 DNA: TGCGCCAGCGGCCCTAGCGGGGCTTACACAGATACGCAGTATTTT. Translating gives CASGPSGAYTDTQYF.